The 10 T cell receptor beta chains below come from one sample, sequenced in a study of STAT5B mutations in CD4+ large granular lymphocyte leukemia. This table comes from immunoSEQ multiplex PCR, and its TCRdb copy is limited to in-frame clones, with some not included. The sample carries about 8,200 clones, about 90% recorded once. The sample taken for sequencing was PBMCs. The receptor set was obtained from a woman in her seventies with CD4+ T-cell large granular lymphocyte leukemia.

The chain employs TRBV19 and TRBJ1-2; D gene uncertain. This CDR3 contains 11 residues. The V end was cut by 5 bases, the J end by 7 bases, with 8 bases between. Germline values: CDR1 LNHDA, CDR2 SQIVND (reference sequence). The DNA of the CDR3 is TGTGCCAGTAGTGCGGGAGTTGGCTACACCTTC. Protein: CASSAGVGYTF.

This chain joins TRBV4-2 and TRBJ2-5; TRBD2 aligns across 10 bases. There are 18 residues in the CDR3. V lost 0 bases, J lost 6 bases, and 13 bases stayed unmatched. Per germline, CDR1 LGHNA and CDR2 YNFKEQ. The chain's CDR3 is CASSQDAPLSGGVKTQYF. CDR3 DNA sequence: TGTGCCAGCAGCCAAGATGCCCCCCTAAGCGGGGGGGTCAAGACCCAGTACTTC.

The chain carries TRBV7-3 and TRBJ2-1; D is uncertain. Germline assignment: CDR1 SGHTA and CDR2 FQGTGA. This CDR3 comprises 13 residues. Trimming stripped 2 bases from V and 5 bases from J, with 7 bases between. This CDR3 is CASSLLGNNEQFF. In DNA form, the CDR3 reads TGTGCCAGCAGCTTATTAGGGAACAATGAGCAGTTCTTC. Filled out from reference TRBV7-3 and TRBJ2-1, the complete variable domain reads GAGVSQTPSNKVTEKGKYVELRCDPISGHTALYWYRQSLGQGPEFLIYFQGTGAADDSGLPNDRFFAVRPEGSVSTLKIQRTERGDSAVYLCASSLLGNNEQFFGPGTRLTVL.

The CDR3 coding sequence is TGTGCCAGCAGCTTGTCCGGGACAGGCGGGGCTGAAGCTTTCTTT. Translated, it gives CASSLSGTGGAEAFF. The chain recombines TRBV7-8 with TRBJ1-1; 8 bases match TRBD1. Looked up from germline, CDR1 is SGHVS and CDR2 is FQNEAQ. CDR3 length: 15 residues. Germline trimming cut 3 bases from V and 6 bases from J; bases unmatched to any gene: 9.

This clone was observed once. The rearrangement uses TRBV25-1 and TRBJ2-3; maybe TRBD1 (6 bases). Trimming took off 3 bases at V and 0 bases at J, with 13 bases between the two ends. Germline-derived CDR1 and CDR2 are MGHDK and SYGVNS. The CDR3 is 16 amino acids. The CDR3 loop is CASSELRQASTDTQYF. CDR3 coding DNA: TGTGCCAGCAGTGAGCTCAGACAGGCCAGCACAGATACGCAGTATTTT.

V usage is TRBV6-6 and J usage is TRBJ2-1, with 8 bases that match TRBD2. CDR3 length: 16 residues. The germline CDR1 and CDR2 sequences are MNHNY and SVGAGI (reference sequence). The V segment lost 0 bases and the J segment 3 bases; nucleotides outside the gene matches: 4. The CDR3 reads CASSYSAAGGYNEQFF. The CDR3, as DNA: TGTGCCAGCAGTTACTCAGCCGCGGGGGGCTACAATGAGCAGTTCTTC.

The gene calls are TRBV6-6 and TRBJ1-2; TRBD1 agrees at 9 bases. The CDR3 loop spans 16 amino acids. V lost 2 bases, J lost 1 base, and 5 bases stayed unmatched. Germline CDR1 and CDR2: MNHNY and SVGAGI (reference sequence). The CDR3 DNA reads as TGTGCCAGCAGTTACCCGGGACAGGGAGTTAACTATGGCTACACCTTC. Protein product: CASSYPGQGVNYGYTF.

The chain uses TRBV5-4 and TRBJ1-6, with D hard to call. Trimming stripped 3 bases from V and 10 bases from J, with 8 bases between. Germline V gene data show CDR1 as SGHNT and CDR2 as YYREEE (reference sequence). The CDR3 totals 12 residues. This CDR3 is CASSYPSSPLHF. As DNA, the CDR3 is TGTGCCAGCAGCTACCCTTCCTCACCCCTCCACTTT. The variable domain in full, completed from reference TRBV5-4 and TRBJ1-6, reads ETGVTQSPTHLIKTRGQQVTLRCSSQSGHNTVSWYQQALGQGPQFIFQYYREEENGRGNFPPRFSGLQFPNYSSELNVNALELDDSALYLCASSYPSSPLHFGNGTRLTVT.

CDR3 nucleotide sequence: TGTGCCAGCAGTTTCGGGACGGATTTCTATGGCTACACCTTC. Its protein product is CASSFGTDFYGYTF. V and J are TRBV28 and TRBJ1-2; D possibly corresponds to TRBD1 (5 bases). CDR3 length equals 14 residues. Trimming took off 3 bases at V and 4 bases at J, with 12 bases between the two ends. Germline assignment: CDR1 MDHEN and CDR2 SYDVKM.

CDR3 sequence (DNA): TGTGCCAGCAGCGTAGGCGAGGGCCAGGTAACTTTCTTT. Amino acids: CASSVGEGQVTFF. The genes are TRBV9 and TRBJ1-1; D gene uncertain. Deletions cut 0 bases from V and 12 bases from J, with 15 bases between. This CDR3 contains 13 residues. Germline CDR1 and CDR2: SGDLS and YYNGEE.